This passage covers 8 T cell receptor beta chains from one sample sequenced in a study of blood T cells in healthy people across ages. For the second PCR, which ran for roughly 6 to 12 cycles, a sample-barcoded 5' primer and a J-beta primer mix were used. TCRdb ran MiXCR on the 5' RACE reads and lists one entry per CDR3 protein. This sample yields about 640,000 distinct CDR3 sequences, of which roughly 53% are seen a single time; about two fifths belongs to the top ten. What was sequenced was blood. These receptors were taken from a man in his 60s in good health.

This clonotype was detected once. V gene TRBV27 combines with J gene TRBJ1-2, with 7 positions matching TRBD1. CDR3 length: 15 amino acids. J gave up 5 bases and V 0 bases, and 6 bases lay outside the gene matches. CDR1 MNHEY and CDR2 SMNVEV come from the germline V gene (reference sequence). The CDR3 DNA reads as TGTGCCAGCAGTTTATCCCCACAGGGGCGATATGGCTACACCTTC. Translating it yields CASSLSPQGRYGYTF.

This clonotype has just a few counts. V gene TRBV7-9 combines with J gene TRBJ2-1, with D unclear. CDR3 length: 13 amino acids. Germline CDR1 reads SEHNR; CDR2 reads FQNEAQ (reference sequence). With 10 bases removed from V and 7 bases from J, the gap between germline ends came to 17 bases. CDR3 residues: CAKSGLDKNEQFF. CDR3 coding DNA: TGTGCCAAATCTGGCCTCGATAAGAATGAGCAGTTCTTC. Full variable domain (missing parts from reference TRBV7-9 and TRBJ2-1): DTGVSQNPRHKITKRGQNVTFRCDPISEHNRLYWYRQTLGQGPEFLTYFQNEAQLEKSRLLSDRFSAERPKGSFSTLEIQRTEQGDSAMYLCAKSGLDKNEQFFGPGTRLTVL.

The chain has TRBV4-2 and TRBJ2-3; TRBD2 might be the D (6 bases). Trimming cost V 0 bases and J 2 bases, with 15 bases left between them. This CDR3 is built from 17 residues. Germline V gives CDR1 LGHNA, CDR2 YNFKEQ. CDR3 in amino acids: CASSQDQGGASTDTQYF. The DNA for the CDR3 is TGTGCCAGCAGCCAAGATCAGGGCGGGGCCTCCACAGATACGCAGTATTTT.

The chain couples TRBV4-1 to TRBJ1-2; maybe TRBD1 (5 bases). V was shortened by 0 bases and J by 8 bases, with 13 bases between the two germline ends. Germline V CDR1 and CDR2: MGHRA, YSYEKL. The CDR3 sequence is 14 residues long. The CDR3 reads CASSQDSQGRGYTF. In DNA form, the CDR3 reads TGCGCCAGCAGCCAAGATAGCCAGGGCCGCGGCTACACCTTC.

This sequence joins TRBV10-3 and TRBJ2-3, with TRBD2 matching 8 bases. CDR3 length equals 15 residues. Germline assignment: CDR1 ENHRY and CDR2 SYGVKD. J gave up 2 bases and V 7 bases, and 8 bases lay outside the gene matches. The CDR3 loop reads CAITGGSPLTDTQYF. The DNA for the CDR3 is TGTGCCATCACGGGAGGGTCGCCCCTCACAGATACGCAGTATTTT.

The chain joins TRBV10-3 to TRBJ2-1; D tentatively reads TRBD1 or TRBD2 (5 bases each). This CDR3 spans 15 amino acids. CDR1 is ENHRY and CDR2 is SYGVKD in the germline V gene. Trimming shortened V by 5 bases and J by 0 bases, and 11 bases separated the two germline ends. CDR3 amino acids: CAISRDASSYNEQFF. The CDR3 nucleotides are TGTGCCATCAGTCGGGACGCCAGCTCCTACAATGAGCAGTTCTTC.

The CDR3 protein is CASSPSGDRAPGELFF. The CDR3 nucleotides read TGTGCCAGCAGCCCGTCAGGAGACAGGGCCCCAGGGGAGCTGTTTTTT. V gene TRBV9 combines with J gene TRBJ2-2; 7 bases fit TRBD1. Germline V gene sequence: CDR1 SGDLS, CDR2 YYNGEE. The CDR3 runs to 16 residues. V was pared by 4 bases and J by 8 bases, with 14 bases of the junction left unmatched.

Points on this clonotype: A read error may produce the germline difference seen at one junction end. The rearrangement joins TRBV10-1 to TRBJ2-2; possible D gene TRBD2, 6 bases. The length of the CDR3 is 14 residues. Germline V gene data show CDR1 as WNHNN and CDR2 as SYGVQD (reference sequence). Here the CDR3 DNA reads TGCGCCAGCAGTGAGTCGTTACACACCGGGGGGCTGTTTTTT. Its translation is CASSESLHTGGLFF.